These 19 T cell receptor beta chains were sequenced from one sample in a study of blood T cell repertoires in COVID-19. The repertoire was sequenced with immunoSEQ multiplex PCR; TCRdb's copy has only in-frame clones and lacks some. The sample lists 200,000 to 250,000 clones, roughly 85% seen once, with 3.6% in the top ten. The sample was peripheral blood. The origin of the receptors is a woman older than 75 with acute or convalescent COVID-19.

The chain joins TRBV6-5 to TRBJ2-7; 7 nucleotides line up with TRBD1. The CDR3 is 15 residues long. Looked up from germline, CDR1 is MNHEY and CDR2 is SVGAGI. J lost 3 bases, V lost 7 bases, and 12 bases had no gene match. The CDR3 reads CASNVIGGKNYEQYF. CDR3 DNA: TGTGCCAGCAATGTTATAGGGGGCAAGAACTACGAGCAGTACTTC.

This chain uses TRBV9 with TRBJ2-2; 8 bases fit TRBD2. Germline trimming cut 1 base from V and 1 base from J; bases unmatched to any gene: 9. From germline, CDR1 is SGDLS and CDR2 YYNGEE. The CDR3 is 18 residues long. The CDR3 reads CASSVREELAENTGELFF. In nucleotides, the CDR3 is TGTGCCAGCAGCGTACGGGAGGAACTAGCGGAGAACACCGGGGAGCTGTTTTTT.

This clone was detected only once. The chain is built from TRBV5-4 and TRBJ1-3, with D possibly being TRBD1 (5 bases). The CDR3 length is 16 residues. Germline assignment: CDR1 SGHNT and CDR2 YYREEE (reference sequence). V shed 0 bases and J shed 0 bases, with 10 bases lying between them. The CDR3 here is CASSLVGPSSGNTIYF. CDR3 in DNA: TGTGCCAGCAGCTTGGTGGGGCCCTCCTCTGGAAACACCATATATTTT.

DNA for the CDR3: TGTGCCAGCAGTGCGACACAGGGGCAGAACACTGAAGCTTTCTTT. Its translation is CASSATQGQNTEAFF. The rearrangement uses TRBV25-1 and TRBJ1-1, with TRBD1 identical over 7 bases. Germline CDR1 reads MGHDK; CDR2 reads SYGVNS. The CDR3 has 15 residues. Trimming removed 4 bases from V and 1 base from J; junction bases left unmatched: 6.

The chain carries TRBV7-2 and TRBJ1-2, with 12 bases identical to TRBD1. The CDR3 sequence is 15 residues long. Germline values: CDR1 SGHTA, CDR2 FQGNSA. Trimming cost V 3 bases and J 8 bases; bases outside gene matches: 7. CDR3 sequence reads: CASSFSGTGGEGYTF. The CDR3 DNA reads as TGTGCCAGCAGCTTTTCCGGGACAGGGGGCGAGGGCTACACCTTC.

V gene TRBV3-1 (or the pseudogene TRBV3-2) combines with J gene TRBJ1-3; D call uncertain. From germline, CDR1 is LGHDT and CDR2 YNNKEL (reference sequence). The CDR3 has 15 amino acids. V gave up 4 bases and J gave up 0 bases, with 10 bases separating them. The CDR3 loop reads CASSLDYSSGNTIYF. The DNA for the CDR3 is TGTGCCAGCAGCCTCGACTACAGCTCTGGAAACACCATATATTTT.

This chain uses TRBV27 with TRBJ2-1, with 8 bases matching TRBD2. The germline V gene encodes CDR1 MNHEY and CDR2 SMNVEV (reference sequence). With 2 bases clipped from V and 4 bases from J, the junction kept 4 bases outside the gene matches. This CDR3 has 15 residues. The CDR3 is CASSLAGGLYNEQFF. Written as DNA, the CDR3 is TGTGCCAGCAGTTTAGCGGGGGGCCTATACAATGAGCAGTTCTTC.

Turning to this clone: One end of the junction is discordant with germline, which a read error may explain. The rearrangement joins TRBV3-1 (or the pseudogene TRBV3-2) to TRBJ1-2; no reliable D call. Germline CDR1 and CDR2: LGHDT and YNNKEL (reference sequence). The CDR3 spans 11 residues. The CDR3 region has the DNA TGTGCCAGCAGCCAAAACTTTGGCTACACCTTC. Amino acids: CASSQNFGYTF.

The rearrangement uses TRBV28 and TRBJ1-4; 7 bases match TRBD1. Germline V gives CDR1 MDHEN, CDR2 SYDVKM. Trimming removed 4 bases from V and 7 bases from J; junction bases left unmatched: 12. This CDR3 contains 16 residues. The CDR3 nucleotides are TGTGCCAGCAGTTCCACAGGGGACTTACCATTTGAAAAACTGTTTTTT. It translates to CASSSTGDLPFEKLFF.

The CDR3 region is CASSPNSGDSDTQYF. CDR3 coding DNA: TGTGCCAGCAGCCCAAACAGCGGCGACTCAGATACGCAGTATTTT. This chain connects TRBV2 to TRBJ2-3, with a possible D match to TRBD2 (5 bases). Trimming pared 6 bases from V and 4 bases from J, leaving 17 bases between. The CDR3 contains 15 residues. Germline values: CDR1 SNHLY, CDR2 FYNNEI.

The chain links TRBV27 to TRBJ2-2; 8 bases are shared with TRBD1. CDR1 is MNHEY, CDR2 SMNVEV, per germline (reference sequence). Trimming cost V 7 bases and J 4 bases; bases outside gene matches: 11. This CDR3 has 16 amino acids. The CDR3 sequence: CASNTPGQAFTGELFF. The CDR3 DNA is TGTGCCAGCAATACTCCGGGACAGGCCTTCACCGGGGAGCTGTTTTTT.

The chain has TRBV19 and TRBJ2-2, with D unclear. The length of the CDR3 is 17 residues. The germline gives CDR1 LNHDA, CDR2 SQIVND (reference sequence). V was pared by 3 bases and J by 1 base, with 15 bases between. CDR3 bases: TGTGCCAGTAGTATTTATGGCAGGATGAAGAACACCGGGGAGCTGTTTTTT. Amino acid sequence: CASSIYGRMKNTGELFF.

The rearrangement uses TRBV19 and TRBJ2-4; D remains ambiguous. Trimming took off 4 bases at V and 3 bases at J, with 16 bases between the two ends. The CDR3 sequence is 16 residues long. In germline, CDR1 is LNHDA, CDR2 SQIVND (reference sequence). The CDR3 is CASSRALPGLKNIQYF. The CDR3 bases are TGTGCCAGTAGTAGGGCCCTGCCTGGGCTCAAAAACATTCAGTACTTC.

The chain uses TRBV24-1 and TRBJ2-1; 13 bases are shared with TRBD2. The junction had 5 bases not matched to a gene; V was cut back by 3 bases and J by 7 bases. Germline V CDR1 and CDR2: KGHDR, SFDVKD. CDR3 length: 16 residues. DNA of the CDR3: TGTGCCACCAGTGATGGGGGACTAGCGGGGCCTAATGAGCAGTTCTTC. It specifies CATSDGGLAGPNEQFF.

The chain joins TRBV5-1 to TRBJ2-1; D might be TRBD2 (6 bases). The CDR3 is made up of 15 amino acids. Germline CDR1 SGHRS, CDR2 YFSETQ. V shed 4 bases and J shed 7 bases, with 18 bases lying between them. CDR3 sequence (DNA): TGCGCCAGCAGCCTCCCTAGCGTTGAAACTAATGAGCAGTTCTTC. Translating gives CASSLPSVETNEQFF.

The V and J genes are TRBV15 and TRBJ2-5, with D tentatively TRBD1 (5 bases). The CDR3 covers 12 residues. Germline V gene data show CDR1 as LNHNV and CDR2 as YYDKDF (reference sequence). V was trimmed by 9 bases and J by 5 bases, leaving 13 bases between them. The CDR3 loop reads CATRSGAETQYF. DNA for the CDR3: TGTGCCACTCGGTCTGGGGCGGAGACCCAGTACTTC.

The chain is built from TRBV7-8 and TRBJ2-5; 8 bases are shared with TRBD2. The CDR3 has 15 amino acids. Germline V CDR1 and CDR2: SGHVS, FQNEAQ. V was pared by 2 bases and J by 3 bases, with 5 bases of the junction left unmatched. CDR3 DNA: TGTGCCAGCAGCTTAAACGCGGGGGGCGAAGAGACCCAGTACTTC. Its translation: CASSLNAGGEETQYF.

The gene calls are TRBV28 and TRBJ2-7, with unresolved D. The germline CDR1 and CDR2 sequences are MDHEN and SYDVKM. With 6 bases removed from V and 4 bases from J, the gap between germline ends came to 7 bases. The CDR3 extends over 11 amino acids. CDR3 nucleotides: TGTGCCAGCAGCCCCCATTACGAGCAGTACTTC. It codes for CASSPHYEQYF. The complete variable domain, with remaining parts taken from reference TRBV28 and TRBJ2-7, reads DVKVTQSSRYLVKRTGEKVFLECVQDMDHENMFWYRQDPGLGLRLIYFSYDVKMKEKGDIPEGYSVSREKKERFSLILESASTNQTSMYLCASSPHYEQYFGPGTRLTVT.

This chain connects TRBV11-3 to TRBJ1-1; D gene unclear. Germline V gene lookup returns CDR1 SGHNT and CDR2 YENEEA. V was clipped by 7 bases and J by 2 bases, with 5 bases between them. CDR3 length equals 11 residues. The CDR3 nucleotides are TGTGCCAGCAAACTTAACACTGAAGCTTTCTTT. Protein sequence: CASKLNTEAFF.